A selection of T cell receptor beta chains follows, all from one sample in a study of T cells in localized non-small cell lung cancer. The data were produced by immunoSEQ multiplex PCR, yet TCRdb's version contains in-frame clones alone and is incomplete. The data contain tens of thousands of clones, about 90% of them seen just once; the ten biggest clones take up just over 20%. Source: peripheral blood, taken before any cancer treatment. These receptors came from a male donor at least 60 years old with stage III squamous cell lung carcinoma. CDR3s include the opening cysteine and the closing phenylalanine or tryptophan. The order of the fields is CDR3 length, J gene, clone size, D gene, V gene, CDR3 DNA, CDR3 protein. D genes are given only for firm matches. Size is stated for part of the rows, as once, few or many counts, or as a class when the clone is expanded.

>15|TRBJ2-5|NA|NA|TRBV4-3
TGCGCCAGCAGCCGGGCAGGGAATAGTGTAGAGACCCAGTACTTC
CASSRAGNSVETQYF
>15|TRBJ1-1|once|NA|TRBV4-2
TGTGCCAGCAGCCCTCTGGAGGCGGGGAGGACTGAAGCTTTCTTT
CASSPLEAGRTEAFF
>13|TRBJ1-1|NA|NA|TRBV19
TGTGCCAGTAGTATTCGGGGAGGGACTGAAGCTTTCTTT
CASSIRGGTEAFF
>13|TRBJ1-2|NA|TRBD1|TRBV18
TGTGCCAGCTCACCACCGACAGGGGAGGGCTACACCTTC
CASSPPTGEGYTF
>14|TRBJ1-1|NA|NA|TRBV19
TGTGCCAGTAGTATGGGGTTGGTCTCAGGTGAAGCTTTCTTT
CASSMGLVSGEAFF
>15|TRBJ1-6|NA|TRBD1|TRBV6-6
TGTGCCAGCAGTCTCAACAGGGGAGGCAATTCACCCCTCCACTTT
CASSLNRGGNSPLHF
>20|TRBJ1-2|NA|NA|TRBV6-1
TGTGCCAGCAGTGAAGCGTCGGCCAGAACTTACCGAGTCCGTAACTATGGCTACACCTTC
CASSEASARTYRVRNYGYTF
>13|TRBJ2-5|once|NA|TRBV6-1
TGTGCCAGCAGCCTAGGATCCCAAGAGACCCAGTACTTC
CASSLGSQETQYF
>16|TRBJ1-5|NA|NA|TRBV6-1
TGTGCCAGCAGTGAAGTCGGGGCACTTAGCTCGTCGCCCCAGCATTTT
CASSEVGALSSSPQHF
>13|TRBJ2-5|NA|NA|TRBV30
TGTGCCTGGAGTGTCAGGAGTTTGGAGACCCAGTACTTC
CAWSVRSLETQYF
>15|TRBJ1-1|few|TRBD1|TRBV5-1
TGCGCCAGCAGCTTCCGCCAGGGGGCTAGGACTGAAGCTTTCTTT
CASSFRQGARTEAFF
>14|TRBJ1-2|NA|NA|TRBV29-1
TGCAGCGATGGACAGCCGCCAACGACGAGGGGCTACACCTTC
CSDGQPPTTRGYTF
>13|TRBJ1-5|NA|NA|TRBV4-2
TGTGCCAGCAGCCAAGAAGGAGGGGGGCCCCAGCATTTT
CASSQEGGGPQHF
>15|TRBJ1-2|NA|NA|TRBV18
TGTGCCAGCTCACCACAGGGGGATATCGACTATGGCTACACCTTC
CASSPQGDIDYGYTF
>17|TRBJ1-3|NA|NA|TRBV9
TGTGCCAGCAGCCATCCGGTTGGGCCAGGTAGTAGAAACACCATATATTTT
CASSHPVGPGSRNTIYF
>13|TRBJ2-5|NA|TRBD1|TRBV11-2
TGTGCCAGCAGCTTCGGCAGGGGGGAGACCCAGTACTTC
CASSFGRGETQYF
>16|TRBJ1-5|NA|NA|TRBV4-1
TGCGCCAGCAGCCAAGTACAGATGGAGGATTTGCAGCCCCAGCATTTT
CASSQVQMEDLQPQHF
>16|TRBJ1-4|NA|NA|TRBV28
TGTGCCAGCGGCGGGGGGGTAGGGGCCTCCAATGAAAAACTGTTTTTT
CASGGGVGASNEKLFF
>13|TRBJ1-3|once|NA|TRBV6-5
TGTGCCAGCAGTCGGGAGGACGGAAACACCATATATTTT
CASSREDGNTIYF
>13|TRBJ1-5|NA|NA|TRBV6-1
TGTGCCAGCAGTGAAGCGAGGGATCAGCCCCAGCATTTT
CASSEARDQPQHF
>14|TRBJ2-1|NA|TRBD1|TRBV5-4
TGTGCCAGCAGCCCTCAGACAGGGGGCGATGAGCAGTTCTTC
CASSPQTGGDEQFF
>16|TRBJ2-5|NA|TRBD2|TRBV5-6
TGTGCCAGCAGCTATTCTAGCGGGGGGTACCAAGAGACCCAGTACTTC
CASSYSSGGYQETQYF
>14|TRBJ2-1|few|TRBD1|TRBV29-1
TGCAGCGGACAGGGGGCAGAATTAAGGAATGAGCAGTTCTTC
CSGQGAELRNEQFF
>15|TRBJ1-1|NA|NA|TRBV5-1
TGCGCCAGCAGCTTTAATACAGGCCCGAACACTGAAGCTTTCTTT
CASSFNTGPNTEAFF
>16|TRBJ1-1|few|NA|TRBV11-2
TGTGCCAGCAGCTTAGGGAGACAGCTACTGAACACTGAAGCTTTCTTT
CASSLGRQLLNTEAFF
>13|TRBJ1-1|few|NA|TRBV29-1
TGCAGCGTCCGATGGGGTTTGAACACTGAAGCTTTCTTT
CSVRWGLNTEAFF
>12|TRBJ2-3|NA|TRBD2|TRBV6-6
TGTGCCAGCAGTGGGACTACAGGTACGCAGTATTTT
CASSGTTGTQYF